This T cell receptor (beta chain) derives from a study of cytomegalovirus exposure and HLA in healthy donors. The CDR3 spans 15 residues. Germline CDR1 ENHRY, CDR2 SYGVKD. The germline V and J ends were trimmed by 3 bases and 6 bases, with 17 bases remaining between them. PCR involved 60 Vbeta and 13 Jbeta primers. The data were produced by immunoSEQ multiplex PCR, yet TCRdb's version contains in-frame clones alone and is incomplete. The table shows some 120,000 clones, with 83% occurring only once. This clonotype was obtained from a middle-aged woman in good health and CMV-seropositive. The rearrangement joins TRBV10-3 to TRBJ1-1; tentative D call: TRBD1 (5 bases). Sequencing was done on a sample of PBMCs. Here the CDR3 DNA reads TGTGCCATCAGTGAAATGGTAGGGGCGGCCTCTGAAGCTTTCTTT. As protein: CAISEMVGAASEAFF.